This T cell receptor beta chain was captured in a study of blood T cell repertoires in COVID-19. Overall study context: Italy, Spain and the United States were the sources of the convalescent and acute COVID-19 samples. PBMCs, B-cell-depleted T cells, or T cells were the source of the cDNA or gDNA that made up the material.

Assay: immunoSEQ multiplex PCR; the TCRdb copy retains only in-frame clones and omits some. There are about 250,000 clones in the sample; 85% to 90% occur only once, and around 0.99% lies in the top ten. This CDR3 comprises 14 residues. The germline V gene has CDR1 MGHRA and CDR2 YSYEKL. Deletions cut 4 bases from V and 0 bases from J, with 10 bases between. V gene TRBV4-1 combines with J gene TRBJ2-7, with D tentatively TRBD2 (6 bases). This receptor was identified in a woman aged 40-49 years who had recovered from COVID-19. Sequencing was done on a sample of peripheral blood. This CDR3 reads CASSPAGSSYEQYF. The CDR3 DNA is TGCGCCAGCAGCCCCGCCGGGAGCTCCTACGAGCAGTACTTC.